This T cell receptor beta chain originates from a study of early T cells in non-severe SARS-CoV-2 infection. One entry per CDR3 protein, called by TCRdb with MiXCR from the 5' RACE reads. Of 75,000 to 100,000 distinct CDR3 sequences listed, over 15% are singletons. The sequenced sample was whole blood. The receptor was isolated from an adult who was a healthcare worker with PCR-confirmed SARS-CoV-2 infection or an uninfected control (not recorded which).

CDR3 DNA: TGCAGTGCTAGAGTTTGGGGACGGCTAGCCAAAAACATTCAGTACTTC. Protein: CSARVWGRLAKNIQYF. The rearrangement links TRBV20-1 to TRBJ2-4; D is perhaps TRBD1 or TRBD2 (5 bases each). The V end was cut by 1 base, the J end by 0 bases, with 13 bases between. The CDR3 spans 16 residues. The germline CDR1 and CDR2 sequences are DFQATT and SNEGSKA (reference sequence).